This TCR beta chain was observed in a study of shared clonotypes between healthy human individuals. Healthy HIV-negative adults without recent acute infections or vaccinations served as donors. There were only Caucasian adults among the donors, and all lived in Nashville, Tennessee. Sequenced by immunoSEQ multiplex PCR; TCRdb stores in-frame clones only, minus some. Found here are over 400,000 clones, approximately 82% of them singletons; the top ten hold more than 10%. The CDR3 covers 13 residues. With 4 bases removed from V and 6 bases from J, the gap between germline ends came to 10 bases. Germline V lookup: CDR1 LNHNV, CDR2 YYDKDF (reference sequence).

V and J are TRBV15 and TRBJ1-5; no definite D call. The specimen sequenced was PBMCs. The sequence derives from a woman aged 40 to 50 in good health. Some clones in this sample may be carry-over from other donors' samples. This CDR3 is CATSIDVGQPQHF. The CDR3 DNA reads as TGTGCCACCAGCATCGATGTCGGTCAGCCCCAGCATTTT.